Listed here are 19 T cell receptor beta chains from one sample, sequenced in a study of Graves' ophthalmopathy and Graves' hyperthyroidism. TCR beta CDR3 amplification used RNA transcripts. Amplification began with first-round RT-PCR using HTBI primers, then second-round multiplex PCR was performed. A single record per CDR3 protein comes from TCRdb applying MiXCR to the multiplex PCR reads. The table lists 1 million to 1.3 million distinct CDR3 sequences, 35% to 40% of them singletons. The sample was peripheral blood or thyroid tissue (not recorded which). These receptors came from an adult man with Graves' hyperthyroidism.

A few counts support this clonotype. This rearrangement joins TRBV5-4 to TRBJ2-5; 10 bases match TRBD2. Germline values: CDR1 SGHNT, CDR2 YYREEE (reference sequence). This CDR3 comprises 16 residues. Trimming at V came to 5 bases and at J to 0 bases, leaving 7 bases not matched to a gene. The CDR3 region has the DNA TGTGCCAGCAGTCTTAGCGGGAGGCATTACCAAGAGACCCAGTACTTC. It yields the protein CASSLSGRHYQETQYF. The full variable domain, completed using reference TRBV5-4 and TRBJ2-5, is ETGVTQSPTHLIKTRGQQVTLRCSSQSGHNTVSWYQQALGQGPQFIFQYYREEENGRGNFPPRFSGLQFPNYSSELNVNALELDDSALYLCASSLSGRHYQETQYFGPGTRLLVL.

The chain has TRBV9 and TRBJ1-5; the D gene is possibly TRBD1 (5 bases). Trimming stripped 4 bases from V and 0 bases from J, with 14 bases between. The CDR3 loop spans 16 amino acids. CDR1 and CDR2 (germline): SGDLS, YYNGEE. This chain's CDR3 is CASSQGAGSSNQPQHF. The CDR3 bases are TGTGCCAGCAGCCAAGGCGCAGGGAGTAGCAATCAGCCCCAGCATTTT.

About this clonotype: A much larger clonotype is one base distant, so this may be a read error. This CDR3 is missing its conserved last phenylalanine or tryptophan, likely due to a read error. The CDR3 loop reads CATSDPDTEAFL. CDR3 sequence (DNA): TGTGCCACCAGTGACCCGGACACTGAAGCTTTCCTT. The rearrangement joins TRBV24-1 to TRBJ1-1, with no clear D. Trimming removed 4 bases from V and 3 bases from J, with 5 bases in between. Per germline, CDR1 KGHDR and CDR2 SFDVKD. The CDR3 sequence is 12 residues long.

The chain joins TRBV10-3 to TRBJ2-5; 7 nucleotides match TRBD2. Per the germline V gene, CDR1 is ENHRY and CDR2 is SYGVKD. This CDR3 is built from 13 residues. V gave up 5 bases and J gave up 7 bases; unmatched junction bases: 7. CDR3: CAISPPPGGTQYF. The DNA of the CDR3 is TGTGCCATCAGTCCCCCCCCGGGAGGGACCCAGTACTTC.

The CDR3 sequence: CASADRAGSGANVLTF. The DNA of the CDR3 is TGTGCCAGCGCGGACAGGGCAGGCTCTGGGGCCAACGTCCTGACTTTC. The V gene is TRBV2, the J gene TRBJ2-6, with 8 bases fitting TRBD1. CDR1 and CDR2 from the germline V gene are SNHLY and FYNNEI. The CDR3 has 16 amino acids. V shed 8 bases, J shed 0 bases, and the junction held 6 bases outside the gene matches. Drawing the rest from reference TRBV2 and TRBJ2-6, the complete variable domain is EPEVTQTPSHQVTQMGQEVILRCVPISNHLYFYWYRQILGQKVEFLVSFYNNEISEKSEIFDDQFSVERPDGSNFTLKIRSTKLEDSAMYFCASADRAGSGANVLTFGAGSRLTVL.

In nucleotides, the CDR3 is TGCGCCAGCAGCCTTTTGGGACAGGGATATGGCTACACCTTC. It specifies CASSLLGQGYGYTF. The genes are TRBV5-1 and TRBJ1-2, with 9 bases identical to TRBD1. Germline V gene data show CDR1 as SGHRS and CDR2 as YFSETQ. J was trimmed by 5 bases and V by 4 bases; bases with no gene match: 6. The CDR3 length is 14 residues.

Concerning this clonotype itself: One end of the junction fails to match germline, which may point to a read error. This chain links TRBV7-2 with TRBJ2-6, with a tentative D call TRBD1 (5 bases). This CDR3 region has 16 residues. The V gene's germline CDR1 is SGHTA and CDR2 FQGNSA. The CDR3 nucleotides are TGTGCCAGCAGCTTGGGGCAGGTCTCTGGGACCAACGTCCTGACTTTC. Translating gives CASSLGQVSGTNVLTF. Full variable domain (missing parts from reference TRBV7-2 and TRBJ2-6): GAGVSQSPSNKVTEKGKDVELRCDPISGHTALYWYRQSLGQGLEFLIYFQGNSAPDKSGLPSDRFSAERTGGSVSTLTIQRTQQEDSAVYLCASSLGQVSGTNVLTFGAGSRLTVL.

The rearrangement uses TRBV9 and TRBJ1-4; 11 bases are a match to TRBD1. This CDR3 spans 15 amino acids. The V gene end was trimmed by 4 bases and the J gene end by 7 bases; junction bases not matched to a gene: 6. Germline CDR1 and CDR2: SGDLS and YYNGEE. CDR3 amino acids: CASSLWTGGLEKLFF. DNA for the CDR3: TGTGCCAGCAGCCTCTGGACAGGGGGCCTTGAAAAACTGTTTTTT.

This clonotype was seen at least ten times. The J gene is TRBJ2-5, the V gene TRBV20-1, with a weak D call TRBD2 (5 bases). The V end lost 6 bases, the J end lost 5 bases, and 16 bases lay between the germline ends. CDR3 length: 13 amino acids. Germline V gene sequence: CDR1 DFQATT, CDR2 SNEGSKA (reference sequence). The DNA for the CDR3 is TGCAGTGCCCCCTACGGTGGGAGCGAGACCCAGTACTTC. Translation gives CSAPYGGSETQYF.

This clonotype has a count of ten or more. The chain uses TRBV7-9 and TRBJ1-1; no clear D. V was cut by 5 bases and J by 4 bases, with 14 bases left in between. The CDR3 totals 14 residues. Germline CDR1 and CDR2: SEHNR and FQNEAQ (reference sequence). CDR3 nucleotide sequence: TGTGCCAGCAGCCCGTACAAGGAGAGCACTGAAGCTTTCTTT. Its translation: CASSPYKESTEAFF.

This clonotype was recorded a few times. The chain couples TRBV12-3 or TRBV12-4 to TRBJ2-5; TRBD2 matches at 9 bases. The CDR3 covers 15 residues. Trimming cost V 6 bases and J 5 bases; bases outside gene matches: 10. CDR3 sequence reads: CASRRTSVIGETQYF. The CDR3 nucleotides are TGTGCCAGCAGGCGGACTAGCGTAATAGGGGAGACCCAGTACTTC.

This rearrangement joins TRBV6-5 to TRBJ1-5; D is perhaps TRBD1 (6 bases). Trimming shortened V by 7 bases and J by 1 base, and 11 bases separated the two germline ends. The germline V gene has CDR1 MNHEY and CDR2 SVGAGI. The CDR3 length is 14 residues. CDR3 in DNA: TGTGCCAGCACAGGGGCGGGGAGCAATCAGCCCCAGCATTTT. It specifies CASTGAGSNQPQHF.

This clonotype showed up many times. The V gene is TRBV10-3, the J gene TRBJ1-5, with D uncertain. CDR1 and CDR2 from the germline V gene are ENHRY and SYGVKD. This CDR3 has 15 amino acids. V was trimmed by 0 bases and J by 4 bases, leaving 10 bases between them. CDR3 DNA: TGTGCCATCAGTGAGTCGGACGGATTTAATCAGCCCCAGCATTTT. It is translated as CAISESDGFNQPQHF.

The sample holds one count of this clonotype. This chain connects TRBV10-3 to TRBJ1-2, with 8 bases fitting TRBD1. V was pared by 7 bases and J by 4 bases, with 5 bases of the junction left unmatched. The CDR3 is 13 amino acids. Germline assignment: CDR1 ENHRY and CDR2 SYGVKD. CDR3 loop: CAITDRELYGYTF. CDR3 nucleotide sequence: TGTGCCATCACGGACAGGGAACTCTATGGCTACACCTTC.

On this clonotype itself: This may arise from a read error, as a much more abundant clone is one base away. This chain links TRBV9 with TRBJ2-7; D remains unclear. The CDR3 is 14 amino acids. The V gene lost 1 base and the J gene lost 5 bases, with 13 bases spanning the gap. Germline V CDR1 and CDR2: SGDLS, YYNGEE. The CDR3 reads CASSVSAFGNEQYF. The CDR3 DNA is TGTGCCAGCAGCGTATCTGCGTTTGGAAACGAGCAGTACTTC.

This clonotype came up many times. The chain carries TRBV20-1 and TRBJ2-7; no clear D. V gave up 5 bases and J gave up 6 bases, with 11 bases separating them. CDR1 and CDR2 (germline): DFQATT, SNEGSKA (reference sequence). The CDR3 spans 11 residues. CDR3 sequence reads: CSAPDLREQYF. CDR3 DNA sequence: TGCAGTGCTCCGGATTTACGCGAGCAGTACTTC.

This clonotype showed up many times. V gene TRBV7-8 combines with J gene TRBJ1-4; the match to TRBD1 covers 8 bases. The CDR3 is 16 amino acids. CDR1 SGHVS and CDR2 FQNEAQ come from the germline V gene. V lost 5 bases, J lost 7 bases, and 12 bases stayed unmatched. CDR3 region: CASSLGQGGGSEKLFF. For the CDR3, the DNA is TGTGCCAGCAGCCTCGGACAGGGAGGAGGAAGTGAAAAACTGTTTTTT.

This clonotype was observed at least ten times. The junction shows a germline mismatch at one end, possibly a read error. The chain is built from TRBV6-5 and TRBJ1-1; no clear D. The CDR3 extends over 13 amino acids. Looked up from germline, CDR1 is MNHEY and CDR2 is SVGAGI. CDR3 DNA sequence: TGTGCCAGCAGCTCACTACCACTCCAATCCATGGACTTT. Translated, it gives CASSSLPLQSMDF.

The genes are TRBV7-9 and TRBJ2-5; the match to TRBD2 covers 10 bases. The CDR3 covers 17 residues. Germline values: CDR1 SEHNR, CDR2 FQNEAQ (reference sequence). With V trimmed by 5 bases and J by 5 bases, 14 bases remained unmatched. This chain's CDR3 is CASSQDPSGGGVETQYF. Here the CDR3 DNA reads TGTGCCAGCAGCCAAGACCCTAGCGGGGGAGGTGTTGAGACCCAGTACTTC.